One and the same sample provided the 30 T cell receptor beta chains below, sequenced in a study of T cells in Graves' hyperthyroidism and ophthalmopathy. RNA transcripts were the template for amplifying TCR beta CDR3 regions. An initial round of RT-PCR targeting the TCR CDR3 relied on the HTBI primer set. Each CDR3 protein is one row after TCRdb ran MiXCR on the multiplex PCR reads. The data contain more than 150,000 distinct CDR3 sequences, over 15% of them singletons. Source material: blood. All receptors derive from a woman aged 45-65 years with Graves' hyperthyroidism.

This sequence joins TRBV4-3 and TRBJ1-1; D call uncertain. Germline V gene data show CDR1 as LGHNA and CDR2 as YSLEER. This CDR3 is 14 amino acids long. V gave up 0 bases and J gave up 11 bases, with 16 bases separating them. The CDR3 loop is CASSQDRAPVRAFF. The CDR3 DNA reads TGCGCCAGCAGCCAAGATAGGGCCCCGGTGAGGGCTTTCTTT.

This clonotype was picked up many times. The chain couples TRBV19 to TRBJ1-3; weak D call: TRBD1 (6 bases). Germline values: CDR1 LNHDA, CDR2 SQIVND (reference sequence). The CDR3 extends over 15 amino acids. V lost 7 bases, J lost 0 bases, and 13 bases lay in between. In DNA form, the CDR3 reads TGTGCCAGTAAACAGGGCCTCTTCTCTGGAAACACCATATATTTT. Translated: CASKQGLFSGNTIYF.

This clonotype was seen repeatedly, ten times or more. The genes are TRBV19 and TRBJ1-1; D is undetermined. Trimming removed 1 base from V and 4 bases from J, with 16 bases in between. This CDR3 spans 16 amino acids. In germline, CDR1 is LNHDA, CDR2 SQIVND (reference sequence). The CDR3 region is CASSIAAHGRGTEAFF. CDR3 bases: TGTGCCAGTAGTATAGCCGCCCACGGACGGGGCACTGAAGCTTTCTTT. Based on the CDR3 plus reference TRBV19 and TRBJ1-1, the full variable domain is DGGITQSPKYLFRKEGQNVTLSCEQNLNHDAMYWYRQDPGQGLRLIYYSQIVNDFQKGDIAEGYSVSREKKESFPLTVTSAQKNPTAFYLCASSIAAHGRGTEAFFGQGTRLTVV.

This clonotype came up many times. This rearrangement joins TRBV7-9 to TRBJ1-1; 10 nucleotides match TRBD1. Germline V CDR1 and CDR2: SEHNR, FQNEAQ (reference sequence). The CDR3 extends over 15 amino acids. The junction had 6 bases not matched to a gene; V was cut back by 5 bases and J by 3 bases. The CDR3 region is CASSAPGTGDTEAFF. The CDR3 DNA reads TGTGCCAGCAGCGCGCCAGGGACAGGGGACACTGAAGCTTTCTTT.

In its sample, this clonotype was seen a few times. V is TRBV20-1 and J is TRBJ2-7, with no clear D. Germline V gene sequence: CDR1 DFQATT, CDR2 SNEGSKA (reference sequence). This CDR3 has 13 amino acids. The ends were cut back, 2 bases at V and 0 bases at J, with 8 bases in the middle. The CDR3 DNA is TGCAGTGCTAGACCTATAAGCTCCTACGAGCAGTACTTC. As protein: CSARPISSYEQYF.

This clonotype was detected many times. V usage is TRBV6-1 and J usage is TRBJ1-5; D call uncertain. The CDR3 has 13 residues. Per germline, CDR1 MNHNS and CDR2 SASEGT. Trimming left V 6 bases short and J 0 bases short, with 6 bases between. The CDR3 DNA reads as TGTGCCAGCAGAACAGATAGCAATCAGCCCCAGCATTTT. Its translation is CASRTDSNQPQHF.

There are many counts of this clonotype. The V and J genes are TRBV11-2 and TRBJ1-1; D uncertain. Germline loops: CDR1 SGHAT, CDR2 FQNNGV. The CDR3 runs to 13 residues. Trimming stripped 4 bases from V and 2 bases from J, with 8 bases between. The CDR3 bases are TGTGCCAGCAGCTCCCACCTTAACACTGAAGCTTTCTTT. This codes for CASSSHLNTEAFF.

This clonotype came up many times. The rearrangement links TRBV6-1 to TRBJ1-2; tentative D call: TRBD1 (5 bases). The V gene's germline CDR1 is MNHNS and CDR2 SASEGT. The V end was cut by 7 bases, the J end by 9 bases, with 24 bases between. The CDR3 consists of 15 residues. The CDR3 DNA is TGTGCCAGCATCGCAGGGAGATCGGGCGCGAGCAGCTACACCTTC. Amino acids: CASIAGRSGASSYTF.

As concerns this clonotype: A junction boundary mismatches the germline segment, possibly from a read error. The rearrangement links TRBV4-1 to TRBJ1-2; 7 nucleotides align to TRBD1. The CDR3 consists of 13 residues. In germline, CDR1 is MGHRA, CDR2 YSYEKL. Here the CDR3 DNA reads TGTGCCAGCAGCCAAGGAGACAGGGCTGGCTACACCTTC. It codes for CASSQGDRAGYTF.

This clonotype was seen ten or more times. The J gene is TRBJ1-2, the V gene TRBV5-1; D remains ambiguous. Trimming took 3 bases from V and 4 from J, leaving 13 bases between them. This CDR3 is 14 amino acids long. Germline CDR1 and CDR2: SGHRS and YFSETQ. CDR3: CASSYEGLVYGYTF. In nucleotides, the CDR3 is TGCGCCAGCAGCTACGAGGGCTTAGTCTATGGCTACACCTTC.

This clonotype is a singleton in its sample. The chain recombines TRBV3-1 with TRBJ1-1, with 9 bases fitting TRBD1. CDR3 length: 16 residues. Germline V gene sequence: CDR1 LGHDT, CDR2 YNNKEL (reference sequence). The trim removed 1 base at V and 2 bases at J, leaving 5 bases unmatched. DNA for the CDR3: TGTGCCAGCAGCCAAGCCCCGGGACAGGGAAACACTGAAGCTTTCTTT. Translated: CASSQAPGQGNTEAFF.

This clonotype was counted many times. The chain joins TRBV2 to TRBJ2-4; D is unclear. V lost 3 bases to trimming and J lost 0 bases, with 9 bases between them. CDR3 length: 15 amino acids. Germline CDR1 reads SNHLY; CDR2 reads FYNNEI. In DNA form, the CDR3 reads TGTGCCAGCAGTGACCCCCGACTAGCCAAAAACATTCAGTACTTC. This translates into CASSDPRLAKNIQYF.

A few counts support this clonotype. CDR3 region: CASSQQTGTGGSWQYF. Written as DNA, the CDR3 is TGCGCCAGCAGCCAGCAAACCGGGACAGGGGGTTCGTGGCAGTACTTC. The chain uses TRBV4-1 and TRBJ2-7, with 11 bases fitting TRBD1. Per the germline V gene, CDR1 is MGHRA and CDR2 is YSYEKL. V lost 3 bases to trimming and J lost 9 bases; unmatched junction nucleotides: 13. This CDR3 region has 16 residues.

The CDR3, as DNA: TGTGCCAGCCGGGACATCACTCCTGACACAGATACGCAGTATTTT. Translating gives CASRDITPDTDTQYF. The chain is built from TRBV6-2 or TRBV6-3 and TRBJ2-3, with D perhaps matching TRBD1 (6 bases). Germline-derived CDR1 and CDR2 are MNHEY and SVGEGT. The germline V and J ends were trimmed by 8 bases and 2 bases, with 17 bases remaining between them. This CDR3 is 15 amino acids long.

Ten or more counts support this clonotype. The rearrangement joins TRBV28 to TRBJ2-3; 13 nucleotides match TRBD2. CDR1 and CDR2 (germline): MDHEN, SYDVKM. The V and J ends lost 3 bases and 8 bases, in that order; junction bases with no gene match: 11. The CDR3 spans 17 residues. The CDR3 DNA follows: TGTGCCAGCAGTTTTCAGGGACTAGCGGGGCGCCGAGGTACGCAGTATTTT. It encodes CASSFQGLAGRRGTQYF.

The V and J genes are TRBV9 and TRBJ2-1, with D possibly TRBD1 on 6 matching bases. V lost 0 bases and J 7 bases, leaving 14 bases between the germline ends. CDR1 is SGDLS, CDR2 YYNGEE, per germline. The CDR3 sequence is 15 residues long. The CDR3 reads CASSVGGGSVNEQFF. The CDR3 DNA sequence: TGTGCCAGCAGCGTAGGAGGGGGTTCGGTAAATGAGCAGTTCTTC.

This clonotype was detected ten times or more. The chain joins TRBV5-1 to TRBJ2-7, with a possible D match to TRBD1 (6 bases). The germline gives CDR1 SGHRS, CDR2 YFSETQ. V was clipped by 4 bases and J by 7 bases, with 18 bases between them. The CDR3 is 14 amino acids. CDR3 nucleotide sequence: TGCGCCAGCAGCAGCGGACCCTCAGGGGTGGAGCAGTACTTC. It specifies CASSSGPSGVEQYF. The full variable domain, completed using reference TRBV5-1 and TRBJ2-7, is KAGVTQTPRYLIKTRGQQVTLSCSPISGHRSVSWYQQTPGQGLQFLFEYFSETQRNKGNFPGRFSGRQFSNSRSEMNVSTLELGDSALYLCASSSGPSGVEQYFGPGTRLTVT.

Worth noting for this clonotype: The junction differs from germline at one of its ends, possibly a read error. V gene TRBV7-9 combines with J gene TRBJ1-5; no reliable D call. The length of the CDR3 is 12 residues. The germline V gene encodes CDR1 SEHNR and CDR2 FQNEAQ (reference sequence). This chain's CDR3 is CVSSLANQPQHF. CDR3 DNA sequence: TGTGTCAGCAGCTTAGCCAATCAGCCCCAGCATTTT. Filled out from reference TRBV7-9 and TRBJ1-5, the complete variable domain reads DTGVSQNPRHKITKRGQNVTFRCDPISEHNRLYWYRQTLGQGPEFLTYFQNEAQLEKSRLLSDRFSAERPKGSFSTLEIQRTEQGDSAMYLCVSSLANQPQHFGDGTRLSIL.

This clonotype was recorded many times. This rearrangement joins TRBV20-1 to TRBJ1-2, with D maybe TRBD1 (6 bases). V lost 0 bases, J lost 4 bases, and 12 bases lay in between. The CDR3 sequence is 14 residues long. Germline values: CDR1 DFQATT, CDR2 SNEGSKA (reference sequence). The CDR3 bases are TGCAGTGCTAGAGATGTACAGGGTCTCTATGGCTACACCTTC. It is translated as CSARDVQGLYGYTF.

The table lists this clonotype with many counts. The chain has TRBV6-2 or TRBV6-3 and TRBJ1-1; D is ambiguous. Germline CDR1 MNHEY, CDR2 SVGEGT. This CDR3 region has 14 residues. Trimming cost V 5 bases and J 1 base, with 11 bases left between them. The CDR3 bases are TGTGCCAGCAGTCACCAAACCCGGAACACTGAAGCTTTCTTT. Translated, it gives CASSHQTRNTEAFF.

This clonotype was recorded many times. An end of the junction differs from the germline gene, which may be a read error. This chain connects TRBV12-3 or TRBV12-4 to TRBJ2-7; D is perhaps TRBD2 (6 bases). This CDR3 has 15 residues. The CDR3 bases are TGTGCCAGCAGTCAGGCGGGACGCCAATCCTACGGGCAGTACTTC. This codes for CASSQAGRQSYGQYF.

This clonotype was observed many times. This sequence joins TRBV5-1 and TRBJ1-5; D uncertain. The CDR3 contains 16 residues. Germline assignment: CDR1 SGHRS and CDR2 YFSETQ. Trimming shortened V by 0 bases and J by 0 bases, and 10 bases separated the two germline ends. The CDR3 is CASSLAGLGSNQPQHF. CDR3 nucleotides: TGCGCCAGCAGCTTGGCCGGGTTGGGTAGCAATCAGCCCCAGCATTTT.

This clonotype was seen ten or more times. This sequence joins TRBV19 and TRBJ2-7, with TRBD2 matching 8 bases. V shed 9 bases and J 9 bases; nucleotides not matched to a gene: 10. The CDR3 runs 12 residues. Germline CDR1 LNHDA, CDR2 SQIVND (reference sequence). Written as DNA, the CDR3 is TGTGCCAGGAGCGCGGGGGGCGCCGGGCAGTACTTC. Its protein product is CARSAGGAGQYF.

J is TRBJ2-5 and V is TRBV7-9, with D unclear. V lost 5 bases and J 5 bases, leaving 15 bases between the germline ends. This CDR3 is 14 amino acids long. CDR1 is SEHNR, CDR2 FQNEAQ, per germline (reference sequence). The CDR3 DNA follows: TGTGCCAGCAGCGCGAATAGGCTCCATGAGACCCAGTACTTC. It encodes CASSANRLHETQYF.

The J gene is TRBJ1-1, the V gene TRBV7-3; D unclear. Trimming cost V 2 bases and J 8 bases, with 15 bases left between them. Per germline, CDR1 SGHTA and CDR2 FQGTGA. CDR3 length: 14 amino acids. CDR3: CASSLGPGAQEAFF. The CDR3 bases are TGTGCCAGCAGCTTAGGACCGGGAGCCCAAGAAGCTTTCTTT.

This clonotype was counted at least ten times. The chain uses TRBV7-2 and TRBJ1-4, with TRBD1 as a possible D gene (5 bases). The germline CDR1 and CDR2 sequences are SGHTA and FQGNSA. CDR3 length equals 14 residues. The V end lost 5 bases, the J end lost 3 bases, and 10 bases lay between the germline ends. The CDR3 is CASSLMGANEKLFF. CDR3 sequence (DNA): TGTGCCAGCAGCCTCATGGGGGCTAATGAAAAACTGTTTTTT.

This clonotype was observed many times. This rearrangement joins TRBV20-1 to TRBJ2-1; 7 positions agree with TRBD1. Germline values: CDR1 DFQATT, CDR2 SNEGSKA (reference sequence). The CDR3 loop spans 13 amino acids. With 6 bases clipped from V and 5 bases from J, the junction kept 7 bases outside the gene matches. The CDR3 region has the DNA TGCAGTGCCCCGGTGACAGGGAACAATGAGCAGTTCTTC. Amino acid sequence: CSAPVTGNNEQFF.

This clonotype was seen repeatedly, ten times or more. The chain recombines TRBV7-2 with TRBJ2-7, with D possibly being TRBD2 (5 bases). The V gene's germline CDR1 is SGHTA and CDR2 FQGNSA. V was trimmed by 5 bases and J by 3 bases, leaving 11 bases between them. The CDR3 extends over 13 amino acids. The CDR3 DNA is TGTGCCAGCAGCCCCCCCGCGGGCTACGAGCAGTACTTC. Amino acid sequence: CASSPPAGYEQYF. The whole variable domain, remainder taken from reference TRBV7-2 and TRBJ2-7, is GAGVSQSPSNKVTEKGKDVELRCDPISGHTALYWYRQSLGQGLEFLIYFQGNSAPDKSGLPSDRFSAERTGGSVSTLTIQRTQQEDSAVYLCASSPPAGYEQYFGPGTRLTVT.

With regard to this clonotype: A read error may explain this, as a much larger clone is one base away. The chain has TRBV7-8 and TRBJ1-5; D gene unclear. This CDR3 has 13 amino acids. CDR1 SGHVS and CDR2 FQNEAQ come from the germline V gene. The DNA for the CDR3 is TGTGCCAGCAGCTTAGTTTGGAATCAGCCCCGGCATTTT. It encodes CASSLVWNQPRHF.

At least ten counts were recorded for this clonotype. This chain uses TRBV9 with TRBJ2-7, with D perhaps matching TRBD2 (6 bases). The CDR3 is 15 residues long. V lost 0 bases and J 3 bases, leaving 13 bases between the germline ends. Germline-derived CDR1 and CDR2 are SGDLS and YYNGEE. The DNA of the CDR3 is TGTGCCAGCAGCGTAGCGGGGGATCCCCACTACGAGCAGTACTTC. It encodes CASSVAGDPHYEQYF.